This paragraph reports one T cell receptor (beta chain). V was pared by 4 bases and J by 4 bases, with 5 bases of the junction left unmatched. Per germline, CDR1 MGHRA and CDR2 YSYEKL. The CDR3 spans 15 residues. The table came from immunoSEQ multiplex PCR; TCRdb's copy has only in-frame clones and leaves some out. The data show around 260,000 clones, less than 85% seen once. These data originate in a study of blood T cell repertoires in COVID-19. J is TRBJ2-3 and V is TRBV4-1; 10 nucleotides align to TRBD1. Sequenced sample: peripheral blood. The clonotype originates from a man between 60 and 75 years old who had recovered from COVID-19. Here the CDR3 reads CASSLRTGGSDTQYF. The DNA for the CDR3 is TGCGCCAGCAGCCTCCGGACAGGGGGTTCAGATACGCAGTATTTT.